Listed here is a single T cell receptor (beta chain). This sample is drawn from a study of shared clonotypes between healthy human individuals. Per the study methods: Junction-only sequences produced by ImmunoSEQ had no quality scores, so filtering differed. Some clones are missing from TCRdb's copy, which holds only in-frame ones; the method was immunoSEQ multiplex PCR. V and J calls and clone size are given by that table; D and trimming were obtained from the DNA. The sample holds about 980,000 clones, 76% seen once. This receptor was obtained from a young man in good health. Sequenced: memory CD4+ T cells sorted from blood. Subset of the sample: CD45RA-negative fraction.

CDR3 DNA sequence: TGTGCCAGCAGCCCCCGAGTAGCGGGGAACACCGGGGAGCTGTTTTTT. Amino acid sequence: CASSPRVAGNTGELFF. This chain joins TRBV7-3 and TRBJ2-2; 7 positions agree with TRBD2. The V gene's germline CDR1 is SGHTA and CDR2 FQGTGA. After removal of 5 bases from V and 1 base from J, the junction contained 7 bases not matched to a gene. The CDR3 totals 16 residues.